Listed below are T cell receptor beta chains from one sample, sequenced in a study of immune evolution from preneoplasia to lung adenocarcinoma. The table came from immunoSEQ multiplex PCR; TCRdb's copy has only in-frame clones and leaves some out. The sample contains about 4,300 clones, around four fifths of which appear only once. The sequenced material came from FFPE minimally invasive lung adenocarcinoma tissue. These receptors were taken from a person between 60 and 79 years old with lung adenocarcinoma. The CDR3 runs from the conserved cysteine through the conserved F or W. A D gene is named only where the DNA matches it firmly. Some rows have no size entry. The others give once, few or many, or a class for an expanded clone.

CDR3aa | CDR3nt | d_gene | j_gene | abundance | v_gene
CSATTPRGQFF | TGCAGTGCTACAACACCCCGGGGGCAGTTCTTC | NA | TRBJ2-1 | few | TRBV20-1
CASSRDRSTDTQYF | TGTGCCAGCAGCCGGGACAGAAGCACAGATACGCAGTATTTT | TRBD1 | TRBJ2-3 | NA | TRBV7-2
CASSQGAAGNNEQFF | TGTGCCAGCAGCCAAGGTGCCGCAGGGAACAATGAGCAGTTCTTC | NA | TRBJ2-1 | NA | TRBV14
CASSPESSTDTQYF | TGTGCCAGCAGCCCGGAATCTAGCACAGATACGCAGTATTTT | NA | TRBJ2-3 | few | TRBV6-4
CSALSGLEQFF | TGCAGCGCTCTTAGCGGTCTTGAGCAGTTCTTC | NA | TRBJ2-1 | NA | TRBV29-1
CASSLDTGLYNEQFF | TGCGCCAGCAGCTTGGATACAGGGCTTTACAATGAGCAGTTCTTC | NA | TRBJ2-1 | NA | TRBV5-1
CASSLGTSGLNEQFF | TGTGCCAGCAGCCTCGGGACTAGCGGACTCAATGAGCAGTTCTTC | TRBD2 | TRBJ2-1 | NA | TRBV4-2
CATHAGQFNEQFF | TGTGCCACCCACGCAGGACAGTTTAATGAGCAGTTCTTC | NA | TRBJ2-1 | NA | TRBV19
CASSSRLAGAYNEQFF | TGTGCCAGCAGCTCGAGACTAGCGGGGGCATACAATGAGCAGTTCTTC | TRBD2 | TRBJ2-1 | NA | TRBV11-2
CASSQLWDRRHF | TGTGCCAGCAGCCAGCTCTGGGACCGACGGCACTTC | NA | TRBJ2-7 | once | TRBV6-1
CASSILSPLRQGYTEAFF | TGTGCCAGTAGTATCCTAAGCCCCCTTCGACAGGGATACACTGAAGCTTTCTTT | TRBD1 | TRBJ1-1 | NA | TRBV19
CASSPGTHSNQPQHF | TGTGCCAGCAGCCCCGGGACTCATAGCAATCAGCCCCAGCATTTT | NA | TRBJ1-5 | NA | TRBV7-8
CASATATYGYTF | TGTGCCAGCGCGACAGCGACGTATGGCTACACCTTC | NA | TRBJ1-2 | NA | TRBV2
CASSLTGVGNTIYF | TGCGCCAGCAGCTTGACAGGGGTTGGAAACACCATATATTTT | TRBD1 | TRBJ1-3 | NA | TRBV5-1
CASSRRTGELFF | TGTGCCAGTAGCCGTCGGACCGGGGAGCTGTTTTTT | NA | TRBJ2-2 | large | TRBV19
CAWSGTGSYEQYF | TGTGCCTGGAGTGGTACGGGTTCCTACGAGCAGTACTTC | NA | TRBJ2-7 | few | TRBV30
CASSRGGLALMGNEQFF | TGCGCCAGCAGCCGAGGGGGCCTAGCGCTGATGGGCAATGAGCAGTTCTTC | NA | TRBJ2-1 | NA | TRBV4-1
CASSHGGSTDTQYF | TGTGCCAGCAGCCACGGGGGGAGCACAGATACGCAGTATTTT | TRBD2 | TRBJ2-3 | NA | TRBV6-5
CASLKNAGGRETQYF | TGTGCCAGCCTAAAAAATGCAGGGGGCCGAGAGACCCAGTACTTC | TRBD1 | TRBJ2-5 | NA | TRBV6-1
CASSVEAWNTGELFF | TGTGCCAGCAGCGTAGAGGCGTGGAACACCGGGGAGCTGTTTTTT | NA | TRBJ2-2 | NA | TRBV9
CASERGSQETQYF | TGTGCCAGCGAGAGAGGGAGCCAAGAGACCCAGTACTTC | NA | TRBJ2-5 | NA | TRBV18
CASSDSRLPQETQYF | TGTGCCAGCAGTGACTCGAGGCTTCCCCAAGAGACCCAGTACTTC | NA | TRBJ2-5 | NA | TRBV6-4
CASSEVVGVRANYGYTF | TGTGCCAGCAGTGAAGTCGTTGGGGTCAGGGCTAACTATGGCTACACCTTC | NA | TRBJ1-2 | few | TRBV2
CASSPRTSGRDTQYF | TGTGCCAGCAGTCCCCGGACTAGCGGGAGGGATACGCAGTATTTT | TRBD2 | TRBJ2-3 | once | TRBV27
CASSRGGQGYNEQFF | TGTGCCAGCAGCCGGGGGGGACAGGGGTACAATGAGCAGTTCTTC | TRBD1 | TRBJ2-1 | once | TRBV7-8
CASSSSGLGGELFF | TGTGCCAGCTCTAGTAGCGGGCTAGGAGGGGAGCTGTTTTTT | TRBD2 | TRBJ2-2 | NA | TRBV9
CASSSGRELFF | TGTGCCAGCAGCTCAGGGAGGGAGCTGTTTTTT | NA | TRBJ2-2 | NA | TRBV7-9
CASRETATDTQYF | TGTGCCAGCAGAGAGACGGCCACAGATACGCAGTATTTT | NA | TRBJ2-3 | large | TRBV27
CASSRGQSSYNEQFF | TGTGCCAGCAGCAGGGGACAAAGCTCCTACAATGAGCAGTTCTTC | NA | TRBJ2-1 | NA | TRBV6-5
CASTYRYGGTEAFF | TGTGCCAGCACCTACCGCTATGGGGGCACTGAAGCTTTCTTT | NA | TRBJ1-1 | few | TRBV6-5
CASTPGSRNEKLFF | TGTGCCAGCACCCCCGGTTCCCGTAATGAAAAACTGTTTTTT | NA | TRBJ1-4 | hyperexpanded | TRBV28
CASSLRRGQAGDTIYF | TGTGCCAGCAGCTTACGTCGGGGACAGGCGGGCGACACCATATATTTT | TRBD1 | TRBJ1-3 | NA | TRBV7-2
CASKGGSYEQYF | TGTGCCAGCAAGGGGGGTTCCTACGAGCAGTACTTC | NA | TRBJ2-7 | NA | TRBV7-2
CASSWAGAWDRGFYEQYF | TGTGCCAGCAGCTGGGCTGGAGCGTGGGACAGGGGGTTCTACGAGCAGTACTTC | TRBD1 | TRBJ2-7 | NA | TRBV7-8
CASSDPRTVALNTEAFF | TGTGCCAGCAGCGATCCGAGGACGGTCGCTTTGAACACTGAAGCTTTCTTT | NA | TRBJ1-1 | NA | TRBV7-9
CASSLSADTDTQYF | TGCGCCAGCAGCTTGAGTGCTGACACAGATACGCAGTATTTT | NA | TRBJ2-3 | NA | TRBV5-1
CASSEVWFYGYTF | TGTGCCAGCAGTGAAGTTTGGTTCTATGGCTACACCTTC | NA | TRBJ1-2 | NA | TRBV2
CASSFGGLNTEAFF | TGTGCCAGTAGTTTCGGGGGCCTGAACACTGAAGCTTTCTTT | NA | TRBJ1-1 | NA | TRBV19
CSVEPWDRLSSYNEQFF | TGCAGCGTTGAACCTTGGGACAGGTTGAGCTCCTACAATGAGCAGTTCTTC | TRBD1 | TRBJ2-1 | NA | TRBV29-1
CASRRPTEDGYTF | TGTGCCAGCAGACGTCCAACAGAAGATGGCTACACCTTC | NA | TRBJ1-2 | NA | TRBV11-2
CASSAAGFNYGYTF | TGTGCCAGCAGCGCCGCCGGGTTCAACTATGGCTACACCTTC | NA | TRBJ1-2 | NA | TRBV6-1
CASSASGKNIQYF | TGCGCCAGCAGTGCCTCTGGTAAAAACATTCAGTACTTC | NA | TRBJ2-4 | once | TRBV10-1
CASSLPGTSYNEQFF | TGTGCCAGCAGTTTGCCTGGGACATCCTACAATGAGCAGTTCTTC | NA | TRBJ2-1 | NA | TRBV28
CASSLVTDPFYEQYF | TGTGCCAGCAGCTTAGTGACTGACCCCTTTTACGAGCAGTACTTC | NA | TRBJ2-7 | NA | TRBV11-2
CASSQERTVYGYTF | TGTGCCAGCAGCCAAGAACGGACCGTCTATGGCTACACCTTC | NA | TRBJ1-2 | NA | TRBV4-2
CASSLGLAAHNEQFF | TGTGCCAGCAGCTTGGGACTAGCGGCACATAATGAGCAGTTCTTC | TRBD2 | TRBJ2-1 | few | TRBV5-6
CASSLEEGQGLGAFF | TGTGCCAGCAGCTTAGAGGAGGGACAGGGCTTAGGAGCTTTCTTT | TRBD1 | TRBJ1-1 | NA | TRBV7-6
CAGARGNNEQFF | TGTGCCGGAGCACGGGGGAACAATGAGCAGTTCTTC | NA | TRBJ2-1 | NA | TRBV2
CASSLMGNTEAFF | TGTGCCAGCAGCTTAATGGGGAACACTGAAGCTTTCTTT | NA | TRBJ1-1 | NA | TRBV11-2
CASSLGWPGRTDYEQYF | TGTGCCAGCAGCTTAGGGTGGCCCGGCAGGACCGATTACGAGCAGTACTTC | NA | TRBJ2-7 | NA | TRBV7-2
CASSANRVGAAEQYF | TGTGCCAGCAGCGCTAACAGGGTTGGGGCTGCCGAGCAGTACTTC | NA | TRBJ2-7 | NA | TRBV7-2
CASSPLGQSSYEQYF | TGTGCCAGCAGTCCTCTGGGACAGAGTTCCTACGAGCAGTACTTC | TRBD1 | TRBJ2-7 | NA | TRBV27
CASSVYGLNGELFF | TGTGCCAGCAGTGTATATGGTCTTAACGGGGAGCTGTTTTTT | NA | TRBJ2-2 | NA | TRBV2
CASSLGERRALPETQYF | TGTGCCAGCAGCTTAGGTGAGCGGCGGGCCCTACCGGAGACCCAGTACTTC | NA | TRBJ2-5 | NA | TRBV7-2
CASSPDGRRGGYTF | TGTGCCAGCAGCCCGGACGGACGGAGGGGGGGCTACACCTTC | NA | TRBJ1-2 | NA | TRBV28
CASSLDLRAKNIQYF | TGTGCCAGCAGCTTAGATCTCCGGGCCAAAAACATTCAGTACTTC | NA | TRBJ2-4 | NA | TRBV7-8
CASSGQGGPNYGYTF | TGTGCCAGCAGTGGACAAGGGGGGCCTAACTATGGCTACACCTTC | NA | TRBJ1-2 | NA | TRBV6-5